This TCR beta chain was recorded in a study of esophageal squamous cell carcinoma under preoperative chemotherapy. In the study overall: Samples included peripheral blood T cells as well as tumor-infiltrating lymphocytes.

The CDR3 runs to 15 residues. The V gene's germline CDR1 is MNHEY and CDR2 SVGEGT. V was pared by 1 base and J by 9 bases, with 7 bases of the junction left unmatched. The study's findings and limits: Peripheral T cells migrating into the tumor appeared to partly supply post-treatment tumor-infiltrating lymphocytes. Chemotherapy was followed by significantly higher TCR diversity in peripheral T cells only, not tumor-infiltrating lymphocytes.

With respect to this clonotype: Its target is not known.

Time point specified: after preoperative PTX-NDP chemotherapy. Patients received paclitaxel-nedaplatin as preoperative chemotherapy before surgery. TCRdb ran MiXCR on the PCR reads and lists one entry per CDR3 protein. Here the sample spans tens of thousands of distinct CDR3 sequences, approximately 51% being singletons. Sampling was carried out from a patient given preoperative chemotherapy. V usage is TRBV6-2 or TRBV6-3 and J usage is TRBJ1-5; 9 nucleotides line up with TRBD1. The TCR sequence derives from a human donor with esophageal squamous cell carcinoma. The donor label of this sample is uncertain. The chain's CDR3 is CASSYLGQGGWPQHF. The CDR3 DNA is TGTGCCAGCAGTTACTTGGGACAGGGAGGTTGGCCCCAGCATTTT.